Detailed here is one T cell receptor (beta chain). This entry is derived from a study of CD8 T cells in Susac syndrome. With random hexamers, about 0.45 to 1 ug RNA was reverse transcribed. TCRdb itself ran the immunoSEQ multiplex PCR reads through MiXCR, one entry per CDR3 protein. The sample comprises roughly 180,000 distinct CDR3 sequences, about 94% of which are singletons, and 0.085% to 0.1% rests with the top ten. Trimming removed 8 bases from V and 0 bases from J, with 20 bases in between. Per germline, CDR1 GTSNPN and CDR2 SVGIG (reference sequence). This CDR3 has 15 amino acids. The rearrangement uses TRBV30 and TRBJ2-7; TRBD1 is a possible D gene (5 bases). This receptor was identified in a human donor with Susac syndrome. The sample comprised CD4+ T cells from PBMCs. The CDR3 loop reads CARSLGHQASYEQYF. CDR3 nucleotides: TGTGCCCGTTCCCTGGGGCACCAAGCCTCCTACGAGCAGTACTTC.